This paragraph covers one T cell receptor delta chain sequence. This specimen comes from a study of gamma-delta T cells after stem cell transplantation. TCRdb processed the RT-PCR reads again with the CATT caller. There are about 15,000 delta-chain clones in the sample; less than 10% occur only once, and about 60% lies in the top ten. V lost 0 bases and J lost 6, with 19 bases in between. CDR1 and CDR2 from the germline V gene are GEAIGNYY and EKD. The CDR3 length is 16 residues. This receptor was taken from a human donor. It is not recorded whose cells these are; they may come from a transplant donor. The chain joins TRDV2 to TRDJ1; TRDD3 might be the D (5 bases). The sample taken for sequencing was gamma-delta T cells. In DNA, the CDR3 is TGTGCCTGTGACACCGTGGGGACCGCGCCGCCCTATAAACTCATCTTT. Translation gives CACDTVGTAPPYKLIF.